The rows below give T cell receptor beta chains drawn from one sample of a study of response to subunit inactivated influenza vaccine. TCRdb reprocessed the RT-PCR reads with MiXCR, giving one entry per CDR3 protein. Altogether roughly 620,000 distinct CDR3 sequences are present, 11% being singletons, with the ten largest covering 11%. Another study also made use of these data, one on T cells expressing NK-cell markers.

The material sequenced was PBMCs from blood, taken on the day of vaccination. These receptor sequences come from a man aged 50 to 59 who received an inactivated influenza vaccine. Each CDR3 is given with its conserved first and last residue. D genes are given only for firm matches. Size is stated for part of the rows, as once, few or many counts, or as a class when the clone is expanded.

TRBV28	TRBJ2-3	NA	NA	TGTGCCAGCAGCAGACAGATTAGCACAGATACGCAGTATTTT	CASSRQISTDTQYF
TRBV24-1	TRBJ2-3	few	TRBD2	TGTGCCACCGCCCCGCGGGAGGGCCGGGCAGATACGCAGTATTTT	CATAPREGRADTQYF
TRBV20-1	TRBJ2-5	few	NA	TGCAGTGCTAGAAGGGTTGGGAAATTTGAGACCCAGTACTTC	CSARRVGKFETQYF
TRBV18	TRBJ2-3	NA	NA	TGTGCCAGCTCACCAGTAGCGTTAAGCACAGATACGCAGTATTTT	CASSPVALSTDTQYF
TRBV6-5	TRBJ1-5	few	NA	TGTGCCAGCAGTTATAGGGGGTATGGGAGCAATCAGCCCCAGCATTTT	CASSYRGYGSNQPQHF
TRBV7-2	TRBJ2-3	NA	NA	TGTGCCAGCAGCTTAGAAGGGTGGAGTAGCACAGATACGCAGTATTTT	CASSLEGWSSTDTQYF
TRBV6-1	TRBJ2-5	NA	NA	TGTGCCAGCAGGTTCGGGGAAGGGACACCTGTAGGGACCCAGTACTTC	CASRFGEGTPVGTQYF
TRBV6-5	TRBJ1-5	few	NA	TGTGCCAGCAGTTTGTCGGTGAATAGCAATCAGCCCCAGCATTTT	CASSLSVNSNQPQHF
TRBV5-1	TRBJ2-5	NA	TRBD2	TGCGCCAGCAGCTTTGGGACTAGCGGGCAAGAGACCCAGTACTTC	CASSFGTSGQETQYF
TRBV9	TRBJ2-3	NA	TRBD1	TGTGCCAGCAGCGTAGAAGGGACAGGGGGCCGCACAGATACGCAGTATTTT	CASSVEGTGGRTDTQYF
TRBV3-1	TRBJ2-7	few	NA	TGTGCCAGCAGCCAAGTGGGGTCGACCGAGCAGTACTTC	CASSQVGSTEQYF
TRBV7-2	TRBJ1-5	few	TRBD1	TGTGCCAGCAGCTTAAGTGGGACAGGGACTCAGCCCCAGCATTTT	CASSLSGTGTQPQHF
TRBV24-1	TRBJ2-1	few	TRBD2	TGTGCCACCAGTGATTCGGGACTAGCGGGCCACTACAATGAGCAGTTCTTC	CATSDSGLAGHYNEQFF
TRBV20-1	TRBJ2-5	NA	NA	TGCAGTGCTAGAGATCTCGCAGGTCAAGAGACCCAGTACTTC	CSARDLAGQETQYF
TRBV12-3/TRBV12-4	TRBJ1-2	few	NA	TGTGCCAGCGGACGGCCTAGATATGGCTACACCTTC	CASGRPRYGYTF
TRBV20-1	TRBJ1-5	many	NA	TGCAGTGCTCCCGATCCCCACAATCAGCCCCAGCATTTT	CSAPDPHNQPQHF
TRBV12-3/TRBV12-4	TRBJ2-4	NA	NA	TGTGCCAGCAGTTTCGGGCCAACTGGGTGGGACATTCAGTACTTC	CASSFGPTGWDIQYF
TRBV20-1	TRBJ2-1	many	TRBD2	TGCAGTGCTGCAAGGGAGGGAAATCAGTTCTTC	CSAAREGNQFF
TRBV20-1	TRBJ2-5	few	NA	TGCAGTGCCCATGACTACAGGCAAGAGACCCAGTACTTC	CSAHDYRQETQYF
TRBV15	TRBJ1-1	few	NA	TGTGCCACCAGCAGTCCAGGACTGTCGAACACTGAAGCTTTCTTT	CATSSPGLSNTEAFF
TRBV29-1	TRBJ1-1	NA	TRBD1	TGCAGCGTATGGACAGGGGCGGCCACTGAAGCTTTCTTT	CSVWTGAATEAFF
TRBV14	TRBJ2-3	few	NA	TGTGCCAGATCCAACACAGGGGAGGGCACAGATACGCAGTATTTT	CARSNTGEGTDTQYF
TRBV7-2	TRBJ1-1	many	NA	TGTGCCAGCAGACCAGATACAGGGAACACTGAAGCTTTCTTT	CASRPDTGNTEAFF
TRBV6-2/TRBV6-3	TRBJ2-6	NA	NA	TGTGCCAGCAGTTACTCGACCTCTGGGGCCAACGTCCTGACTTTC	CASSYSTSGANVLTF
TRBV7-2	TRBJ2-3	NA	NA	TGTGCCAGCAGCCACACCACAGGAAGATCAGATACGCAGTATTTT	CASSHTTGRSDTQYF
TRBV21-1	TRBJ2-5	NA	NA	TGTGCCAGCAGCACTGGGACAGGAAGCCAAGAGACCCAGTACTTC	CASSTGTGSQETQYF
TRBV18	TRBJ2-7	NA	NA	TGTGCCAGCTCACCACCGACAGATCCTACAGCCTACGAGCAGTACTTC	CASSPPTDPTAYEQYF
TRBV27	TRBJ2-1	NA	NA	TGTGCCAGCAGTCGGAAGGCGGAGTGGAATGAGCAGTTCTTC	CASSRKAEWNEQFF
TRBV12-3/TRBV12-4	TRBJ1-5	few	NA	TGTGCCAGCAGTTTGGACGTAAACAATCAGCCCCAGCATTTT	CASSLDVNNQPQHF
TRBV2	TRBJ1-5	few	TRBD1	TGTGCCAGCAAGGACAGGGAGGGTGGACAGCCCCAGCATTTT	CASKDREGGQPQHF
TRBV5-1	TRBJ2-3	many	NA	TGCGCCAGCAGCTTGGCTAGAAACACAGATACGCAGTATTTT	CASSLARNTDTQYF
TRBV15	TRBJ2-3	few	NA	TGTGCCACCAGCAGAGCTCCCGGGCTAGAGACGCAGTATTTT	CATSRAPGLETQYF
TRBV20-1	TRBJ2-5	few	NA	TGCAGCCGGAAGGGGGGCCAAGAGACCCAGTACTTC	CSRKGGQETQYF
TRBV7-2	TRBJ2-3	few	TRBD2	TGTGCCAGCAGCACCGGACTAGCGGGGAACACAGATACGCAGTATTTT	CASSTGLAGNTDTQYF
TRBV18	TRBJ2-1	NA	TRBD2	TGTGCCAGCTCACCTCCGGGACTAGCGGGAGGCGGGAGTTACAATGAGCAGTTCTTC	CASSPPGLAGGGSYNEQFF
TRBV29-1	TRBJ1-4	NA	TRBD1	TGCAGCGCTGAGACAGGGAGGAATGAAAAACTGTTTTTT	CSAETGRNEKLFF
TRBV6-2/TRBV6-3	TRBJ2-7	NA	NA	TGTGCCAGCAGCGTCGCGCCGTCGTACGAGCAGTACTTC	CASSVAPSYEQYF
TRBV5-1	TRBJ2-3	many	NA	TGCGCCAGCAGCTTGGACAGGGTCACAGATACGCAGTATTTT	CASSLDRVTDTQYF
TRBV5-1	TRBJ2-7	NA	TRBD1	TGCGCCAGCAGCGCCACCGGGACAGGACACTACGAGCAGTACTTC	CASSATGTGHYEQYF
TRBV27	TRBJ2-7	once	TRBD2	TGTGCCAGCACTCTTCCCTCGGCGGGAGGAACCTACCAGCAGTACTTC	CASTLPSAGGTYQQYF
TRBV6-1	TRBJ2-2	NA	TRBD2	TGTGCCAGCAAGGGACTAGCGGGGAGCCGGGAGCTGTTTTTT	CASKGLAGSRELFF
TRBV20-1	TRBJ1-1	many	NA	TGCAGTGCTAGAACCCCAGGCCCCGGGAACACTGAAGCTTTCTTT	CSARTPGPGNTEAFF
TRBV29-1	TRBJ2-2	NA	NA	TGCAGCGTAGAAGAGACCGAAGGGACCACCGGGGAGCTGTTTTTT	CSVEETEGTTGELFF
TRBV15	TRBJ2-1	NA	NA	TGTGCCACCAGCAGAGTAAATTACAATGAGCAGTTCTTC	CATSRVNYNEQFF
TRBV6-2/TRBV6-3	TRBJ2-1	many	NA	TGTGCCAGCAGTTACGGGGCGTCTAGGTCCTACAATGAGCAGTTCTTC	CASSYGASRSYNEQFF
TRBV9	TRBJ2-5	NA	TRBD2	TGTGCCAGCAGAGTAGGGGATAGCGGGAGGAGGACCCAGTACTTC	CASRVGDSGRRTQYF
TRBV7-9	TRBJ2-1	NA	NA	TGTGCCAGCAGCCCATGGTATCTGGATGAGCAGTTCTTC	CASSPWYLDEQFF
TRBV6-2/TRBV6-3	TRBJ1-6	few	NA	TGTGCCAGCAGTTTAGAGATTTCACCCCTCCACTTT	CASSLEISPLHF